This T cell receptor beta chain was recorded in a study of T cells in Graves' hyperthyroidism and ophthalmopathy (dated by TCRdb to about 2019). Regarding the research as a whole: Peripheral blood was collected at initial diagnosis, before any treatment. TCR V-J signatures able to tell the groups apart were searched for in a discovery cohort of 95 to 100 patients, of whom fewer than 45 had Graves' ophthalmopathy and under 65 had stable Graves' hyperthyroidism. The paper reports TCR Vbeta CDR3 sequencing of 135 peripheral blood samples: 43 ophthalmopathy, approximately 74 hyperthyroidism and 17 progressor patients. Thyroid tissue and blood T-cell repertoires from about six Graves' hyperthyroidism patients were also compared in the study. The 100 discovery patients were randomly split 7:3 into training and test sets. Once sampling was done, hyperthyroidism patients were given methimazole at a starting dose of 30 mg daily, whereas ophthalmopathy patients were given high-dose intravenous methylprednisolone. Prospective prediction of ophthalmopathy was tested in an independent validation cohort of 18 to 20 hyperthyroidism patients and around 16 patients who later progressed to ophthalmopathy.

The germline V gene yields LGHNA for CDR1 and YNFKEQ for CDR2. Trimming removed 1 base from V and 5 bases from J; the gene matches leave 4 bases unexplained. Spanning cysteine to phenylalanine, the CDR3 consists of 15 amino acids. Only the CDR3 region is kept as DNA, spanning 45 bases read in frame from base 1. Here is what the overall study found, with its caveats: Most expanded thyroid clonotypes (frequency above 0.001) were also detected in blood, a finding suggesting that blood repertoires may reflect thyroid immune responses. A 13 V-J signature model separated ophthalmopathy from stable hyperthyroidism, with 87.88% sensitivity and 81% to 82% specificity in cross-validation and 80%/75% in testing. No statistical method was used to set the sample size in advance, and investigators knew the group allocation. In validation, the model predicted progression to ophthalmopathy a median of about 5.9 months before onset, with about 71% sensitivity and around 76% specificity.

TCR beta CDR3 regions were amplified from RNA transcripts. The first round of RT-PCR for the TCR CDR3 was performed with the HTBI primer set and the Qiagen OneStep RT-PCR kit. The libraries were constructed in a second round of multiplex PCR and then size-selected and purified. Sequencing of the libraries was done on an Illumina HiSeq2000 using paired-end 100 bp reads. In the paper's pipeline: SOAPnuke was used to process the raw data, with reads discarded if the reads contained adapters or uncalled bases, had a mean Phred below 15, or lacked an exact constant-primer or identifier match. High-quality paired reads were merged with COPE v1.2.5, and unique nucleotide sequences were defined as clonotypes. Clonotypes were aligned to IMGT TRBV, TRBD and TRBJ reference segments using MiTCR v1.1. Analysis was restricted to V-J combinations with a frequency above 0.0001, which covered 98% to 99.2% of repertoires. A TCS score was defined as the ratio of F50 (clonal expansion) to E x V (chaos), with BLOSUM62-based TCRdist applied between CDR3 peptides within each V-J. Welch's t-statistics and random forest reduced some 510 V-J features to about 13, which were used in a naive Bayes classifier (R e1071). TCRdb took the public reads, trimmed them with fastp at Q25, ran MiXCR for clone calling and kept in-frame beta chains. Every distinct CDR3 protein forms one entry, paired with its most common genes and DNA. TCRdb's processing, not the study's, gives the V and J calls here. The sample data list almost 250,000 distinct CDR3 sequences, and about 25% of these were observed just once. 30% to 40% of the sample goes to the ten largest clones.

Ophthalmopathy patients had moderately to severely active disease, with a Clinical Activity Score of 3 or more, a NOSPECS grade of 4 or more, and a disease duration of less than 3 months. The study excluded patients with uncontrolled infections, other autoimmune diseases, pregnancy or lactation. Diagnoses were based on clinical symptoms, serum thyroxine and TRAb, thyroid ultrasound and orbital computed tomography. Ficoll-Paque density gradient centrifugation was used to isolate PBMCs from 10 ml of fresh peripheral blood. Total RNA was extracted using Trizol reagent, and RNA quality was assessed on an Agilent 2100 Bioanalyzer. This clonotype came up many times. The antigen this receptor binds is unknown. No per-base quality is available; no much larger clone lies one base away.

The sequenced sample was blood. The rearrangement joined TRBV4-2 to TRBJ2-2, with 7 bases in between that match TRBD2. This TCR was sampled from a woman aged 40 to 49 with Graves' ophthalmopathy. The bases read TGTGCCAGCAGCCAAGGGGAGGGGAGGACCGGGGAGCTGTTTTTT. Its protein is CASSQGEGRTGELFF.